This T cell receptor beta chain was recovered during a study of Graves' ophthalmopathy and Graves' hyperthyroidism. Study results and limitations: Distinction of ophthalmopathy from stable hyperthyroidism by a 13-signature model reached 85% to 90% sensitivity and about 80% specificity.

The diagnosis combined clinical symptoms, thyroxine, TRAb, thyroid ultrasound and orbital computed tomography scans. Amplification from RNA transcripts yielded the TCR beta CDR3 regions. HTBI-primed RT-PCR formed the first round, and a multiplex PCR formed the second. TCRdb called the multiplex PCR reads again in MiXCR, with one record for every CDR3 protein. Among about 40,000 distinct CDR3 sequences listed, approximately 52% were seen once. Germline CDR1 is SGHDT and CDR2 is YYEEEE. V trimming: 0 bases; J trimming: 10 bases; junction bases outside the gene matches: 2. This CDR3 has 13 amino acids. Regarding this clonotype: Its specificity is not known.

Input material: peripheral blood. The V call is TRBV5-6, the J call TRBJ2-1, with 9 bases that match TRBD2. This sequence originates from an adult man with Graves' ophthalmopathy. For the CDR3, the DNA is TGTGCCAGCAGCTTGGGACTAGCGGCAGAGCAGTTCTTC. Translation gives CASSLGLAAEQFF.